This T cell receptor beta chain was identified in a study of blood T cell repertoires in COVID-19. Background on the study: Donors in the United States, Italy and Spain gave samples during acute or convalescent COVID-19. In each case, the material was cDNA or gDNA derived from T cells, B-cell-depleted T cells, or PBMCs.

Seattle patients were enrolled during active infection and followed longitudinally. Authors' analysis steps: How many nucleated cells were present was estimated from reference gene primer amplification. TCRdb keeps only in-frame clones here, not all; method: immunoSEQ multiplex PCR. V and J calls and clone size are given by that table; D and trimming were obtained from the DNA. The sample has roughly 68,000 clones, about 88% seen once. Germline V lookup: CDR1 MNHEY, CDR2 SVGAGI. The CDR3 runs 12 residues. V was trimmed by 6 bases and J by 6 bases, leaving 6 bases between them. The sequence was obtained from an older woman with COVID-19, enrolled during active disease. Sequencing was done on a sample of peripheral blood. The chain uses TRBV6-5 and TRBJ1-6, with no clear D. CDR3 nucleotides: TGTGCCAGCAGGCGCGCTAATTCACCCCTCCACTTT. This codes for CASRRANSPLHF.